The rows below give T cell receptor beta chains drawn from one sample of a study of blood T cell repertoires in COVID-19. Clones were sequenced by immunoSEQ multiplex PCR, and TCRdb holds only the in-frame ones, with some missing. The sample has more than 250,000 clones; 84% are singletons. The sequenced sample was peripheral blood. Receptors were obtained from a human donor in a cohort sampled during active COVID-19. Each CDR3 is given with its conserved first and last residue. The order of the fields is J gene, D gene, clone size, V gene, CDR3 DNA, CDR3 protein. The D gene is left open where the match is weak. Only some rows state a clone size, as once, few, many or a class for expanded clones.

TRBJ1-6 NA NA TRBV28 TGTGCCAGCAGTGTCAGGGTCCCCTATAATTCACCCCTCCACTTT CASSVRVPYNSPLHF
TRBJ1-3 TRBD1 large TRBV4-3 TGCGCCAGCAGCCAAGATTGGGGACAGGGGACTAGTGGAAACACCATATATTTT CASSQDWGQGTSGNTIYF
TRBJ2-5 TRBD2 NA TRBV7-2 TGTGCCAGCAGCTTAGCGTCGACTAGCGGCCAAGAGACCCAGTACTTC CASSLASTSGQETQYF
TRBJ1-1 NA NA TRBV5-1 TGCGCCAGCAGCTCGAAAGGATCTAGCACTGAAGCTTTCTTT CASSSKGSSTEAFF
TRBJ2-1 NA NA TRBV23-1 TGCGCCAGCAGTCCTACAGGGCCCCCGCAGTTCTTC CASSPTGPPQFF
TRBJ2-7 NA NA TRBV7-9 TGTGCCAGCAGCTTATCGGCAGGGGAAAACTACGAGCAGTACTTC CASSLSAGENYEQYF
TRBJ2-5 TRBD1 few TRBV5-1 TGCGCCAGCAGCCACGGGGACAGGGAGACCCAGTACTTC CASSHGDRETQYF
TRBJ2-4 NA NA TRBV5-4 TGTGCCAGCAGCTTACCGGCCGCGGCCCTGGCCAAAAACATTCAGTACTTC CASSLPAAALAKNIQYF
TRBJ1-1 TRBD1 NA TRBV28 TGTGCCAGTTTGACAGGGTATACTGAAGCTTTCTTT CASLTGYTEAFF
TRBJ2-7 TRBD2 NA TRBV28 TGTGCCAGCAGTCTCCGACTAGCGGGGTTGAGCTCCTACGAGCAGTACTTC CASSLRLAGLSSYEQYF
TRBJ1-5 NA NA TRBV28 TGTGCCAGCGGAGGGGTGGTCGGCAGCAATCAGCCCCAGCATTTT CASGGVVGSNQPQHF
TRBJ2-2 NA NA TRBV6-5 TGTGCCAGCACCCGGGAGTCCGGGGAGCTGTTTTTT CASTRESGELFF
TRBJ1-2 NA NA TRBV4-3 TGCGCCAGCAGCCTTTGGGAGGGACCTCCCTCTGGCTACACCTTC CASSLWEGPPSGYTF
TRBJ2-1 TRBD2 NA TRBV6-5 TGTGCCAGCACTAGACTAGCGGGGGACAATGAGCAGTTCTTC CASTRLAGDNEQFF
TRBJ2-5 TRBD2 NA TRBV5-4 TGTGCCAGCAGCTTTAGCGGGAGATGGGAGACCCAGTACTTC CASSFSGRWETQYF
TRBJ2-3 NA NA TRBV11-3 TGTGCCAGCAGCCCCTCTGTATCAGATACGCAGTATTTT CASSPSVSDTQYF
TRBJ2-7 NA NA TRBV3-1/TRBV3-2 TGTGCCAGCAGCCAGACTAGTCCTCCCTACGAGCAGTACTTC CASSQTSPPYEQYF
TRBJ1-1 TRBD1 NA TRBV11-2 TGTGCCAGCAGCACCCGACAGGGCGGCTTGGAAGCTTTCTTT CASSTRQGGLEAFF
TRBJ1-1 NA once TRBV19 TGTGCCAGTAGTAGGTTCCAGGGTTGGGCTTTCTTT CASSRFQGWAFF
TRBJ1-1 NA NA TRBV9 TGTGCCAGCAGCGCCCGACAGATTAACACTGAAGCTTTCTTT CASSARQINTEAFF
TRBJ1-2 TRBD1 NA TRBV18 TGTGCCAGCTCACCACTCGGACAGGGGGCGTCTAACTATGGCTACACCTTC CASSPLGQGASNYGYTF
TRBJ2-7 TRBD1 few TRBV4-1 TGCGCCAGCAGCCAAGAAATTCGGACAGGGTGGTACGAGCAGTACTTC CASSQEIRTGWYEQYF
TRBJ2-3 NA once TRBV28 TGTGCCAGCAGTTCCTCGGGAATCACAGATACGCAGTATTTT CASSSSGITDTQYF
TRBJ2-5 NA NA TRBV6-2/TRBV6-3 TGTGCCAGCAGTTACTTGGGGGGGACCCAGTACTTC CASSYLGGTQYF
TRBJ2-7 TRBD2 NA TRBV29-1 TGCAGCGTTGTAGCCTGGGGCGGGAGGAACTACGAGCAGTACTTC CSVVAWGGRNYEQYF
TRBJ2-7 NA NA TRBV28 TGTGCCAGCAGCCAAGTAGCCGGATTGAATACAGGGACCATGCTCTCCTACGAGCAGTACTTC CASSQVAGLNTGTMLSYEQYF
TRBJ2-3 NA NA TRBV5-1 TGCGCCAGCAGCTTGGCAGGGGCGATTATCACAGATACGCAGTATTTT CASSLAGAIITDTQYF
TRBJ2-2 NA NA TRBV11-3 TGTGCCAGCAGCCCGCACGGGGGGAACACCGGGGAGCTGTTTTTT CASSPHGGNTGELFF
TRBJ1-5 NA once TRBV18 TGTGCCAGCTCACCTTCCGGGAATCAGCCCCAGCATTTT CASSPSGNQPQHF
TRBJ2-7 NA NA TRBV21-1 TGTGCCAGCACCAATAGCGGGAGAGCCCCAGGGGAGCAGTACTTC CASTNSGRAPGEQYF
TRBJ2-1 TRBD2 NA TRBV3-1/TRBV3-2 TGTGCCAGCAGCCAGACTAGCGGGGCATACAATGAGCAGTTCTTC CASSQTSGAYNEQFF
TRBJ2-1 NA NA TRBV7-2 TGTGCCAGCAGCCCTAAGACTGGTAATGAGCAGTTCTTC CASSPKTGNEQFF
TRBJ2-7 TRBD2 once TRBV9 TGTGCCAGCAGCGTAGAGCGGGAGGCCTACGAGCAGTACTTC CASSVEREAYEQYF
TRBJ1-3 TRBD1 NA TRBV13 TGTGCCAGCAGCTTATATTTGGGACAGGGCTTCCCTGGAAACACCATATATTTT CASSLYLGQGFPGNTIYF
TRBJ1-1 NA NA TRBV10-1 TGCGCCAGCAGTGAATCCGGGTCCTTCAGGGGAAACACTGAAGCTTTCTTT CASSESGSFRGNTEAFF
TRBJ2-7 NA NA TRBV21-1 TGTGCCAGCAGCAAAAAGGCTAGCGGGGGCTGGGAGCAGTACTTC CASSKKASGGWEQYF
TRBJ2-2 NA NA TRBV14 TGTGCCAGCAGCACTCGTCCCGGGGAGCTGTTTTTT CASSTRPGELFF
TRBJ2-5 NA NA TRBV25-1 TGTGCCAGCAGTGGGTCAGTTGAGACCCAGTACTTC CASSGSVETQYF
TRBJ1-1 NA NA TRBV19 TGTGCCAGTAGTACCCGGGAGAGGAACACTGAAGCTTTCTTT CASSTRERNTEAFF
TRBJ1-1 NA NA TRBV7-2 TGTGCCAGCAGCTTGCAGGGGCTGTCGAACACTGAAGCTTTCTTT CASSLQGLSNTEAFF
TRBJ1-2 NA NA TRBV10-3 TGTGCCATCAGCTCGACAGGTTCAGTGTCCGGGTACTATGGCTACACCTTC CAISSTGSVSGYYGYTF
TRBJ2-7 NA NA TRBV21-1 TGTGCCAGCAGCAACCAAGGCACCGGGACAGGGGGCGAGGTCTACGAGCAGTACTTC CASSNQGTGTGGEVYEQYF
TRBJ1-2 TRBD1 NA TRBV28 TGTGCCAACAGAGACAGGGGGGGAAGTGGCTACACCTTC CANRDRGGSGYTF
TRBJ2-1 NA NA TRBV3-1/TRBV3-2 TGTGCCAGCAGCCAAGTCCTTTATGAGCAGTTCTTC CASSQVLYEQFF
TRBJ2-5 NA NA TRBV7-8 TGTGCCAGCAGCTTAGTAGGCGGGCAGACCCAGTACTTC CASSLVGGQTQYF
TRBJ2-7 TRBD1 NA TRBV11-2 TGTGCCAGCAGCCCCCACATGTTTGGGGACAGGGTCGGCGAGCAGTACTTC CASSPHMFGDRVGEQYF
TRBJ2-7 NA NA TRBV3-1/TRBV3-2 TGTGCCAGCAGCCAAGCGGACACCTACGAGCAGTACTTC CASSQADTYEQYF
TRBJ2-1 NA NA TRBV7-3 TGTGCCAGCAGCTTAAAAGGCGGTCTAAACAATGAGCAGTTCTTC CASSLKGGLNNEQFF
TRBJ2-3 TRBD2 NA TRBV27 TGTGCCAGCAGTTTAGTGTGGACGGGGGGGCATAAGGCAGATACGCAGTATTTT CASSLVWTGGHKADTQYF
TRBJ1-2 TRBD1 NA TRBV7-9 TGTGCCAGCAGCTCTACAGGGGGAGGGGGCTATGGCTACACCTTC CASSSTGGGGYGYTF